The 20 T cell receptor beta chains below come from one sample, sequenced in a study of CD8 T cells in ankylosing spondylitis. TCRdb recomputed calls from the 5' RACE reads with MiXCR, one row per CDR3 protein. The sample contains around 140,000 distinct CDR3 sequences, more than 9.5% of which appear only once. Sequenced input: blood, either unsorted or a sorted T cell fraction (not recorded which). All receptors derive from a female donor with ankylosing spondylitis or in good health (not recorded which).

As to this clonotype: A clone one base away is much larger, so this may be a read error. This chain uses TRBV28 with TRBJ2-1, with 9 bases fitting TRBD2. Germline values: CDR1 MDHEN, CDR2 SYDVKM. This CDR3 has 16 residues. The DNA of the CDR3 is TGTGCCAGCAGTACTCCGACTAGCGGATCAAGCAATGAGCGGTTCTTC. It codes for CASSTPTSGSSNERFF.

This clonotype was counted a single time. V usage is TRBV21-1 and J usage is TRBJ2-2. TRBV21-1 counts as a pseudogene. The CDR3 runs 14 residues. In DNA form, the CDR3 reads TGTGCCAGCTTAAGGCATGTGGATCCCGGGGAGCTGTTTTTT. Its protein product is CASLRHVDPGELFF.

In this sample, this clonotype turned up once. The chain combines TRBV21-1 with TRBJ2-1; the table calls TRBD2, which could not be checked here. TRBV21-1 is assigned pseudogene status. There are 21 residues in the CDR3. CDR3 sequence reads: CASSKEYPEGGGGGTRNEQFF. CDR3 in DNA: TGTGCCAGCAGCAAAGAGTACCCCGAGGGGGGAGGGGGGGGCACTCGCAATGAGCAGTTCTTC.

V gene TRBV6-4 combines with J gene TRBJ2-7, with D possibly matching TRBD1 (6 bases). V was cut by 10 bases and J by 0 bases, with 16 bases left in between. CDR3 length equals 14 residues. Germline V gene data show CDR1 as MRHNA and CDR2 as SNTAGT. CDR3 loop: CATSPTGFSYEQYF. The CDR3 nucleotides are TGTGCCACCTCTCCGACAGGCTTCTCCTACGAGCAGTACTTC.

This clonotype occurred many times. The chain joins TRBV10-3 to TRBJ1-5, with unresolved D. There are 13 residues in the CDR3. Trimming shortened V by 5 bases and J by 7 bases, and 12 bases separated the two germline ends. Germline V CDR1 and CDR2: ENHRY, SYGVKD. CDR3 protein: CAISTRAEQPQHF. The CDR3 region has the DNA TGTGCCATCAGTACTCGGGCCGAACAGCCCCAGCATTTT.

This clonotype was seen repeatedly, ten times or more. This rearrangement joins TRBV7-2 to TRBJ2-7; the match to TRBD1 covers 7 bases. CDR3 length: 14 amino acids. V was pared by 6 bases and J by 6 bases, with 11 bases of the junction left unmatched. The germline CDR1 and CDR2 sequences are SGHTA and FQGNSA. The CDR3 nucleotides are TGTGCCAGCAGTCTTGGGACAGAGATGAGCGAGCAGTACTTC. It yields the protein CASSLGTEMSEQYF.

This clonotype was recorded at least ten times. The CDR3 nucleotides read TGTGCCAGCAGAAAGGGGCGCCGGAACACTGAAGCTTTCTTT. Translating it yields CASRKGRRNTEAFF. This rearrangement joins TRBV28 to TRBJ1-1; D is perhaps TRBD1 (5 bases). Trimming cost V 6 bases and J 1 base, with 12 bases left between them. This CDR3 is built from 14 residues. Germline V gene sequence: CDR1 MDHEN, CDR2 SYDVKM.

This clonotype was detected a few times. The chain has TRBV6-2 or TRBV6-3 and TRBJ2-1; D may correspond to TRBD1 or TRBD2 (5 bases each). Trimming left V 5 bases short and J 10 bases short, with 9 bases between. The CDR3 runs to 11 residues. Germline loops: CDR1 MNHEY, CDR2 SVGEGT. The CDR3 DNA follows: TGTGCCAGCAGTCCCTGGGGGGAGCAGTTCTTC. Its translation: CASSPWGEQFF.

This clonotype occurred many times. CDR3 protein: CSALWRGGPDTQYF. In DNA, the CDR3 is TGCAGTGCTCTTTGGAGGGGGGGGCCAGATACGCAGTATTTT. This rearrangement joins TRBV20-1 to TRBJ2-3, with D possibly being TRBD2 (7 bases). V lost 5 bases and J lost 4, with 16 bases in between. The CDR3 has 14 residues. Germline V gene sequence: CDR1 DFQATT, CDR2 SNEGSKA (reference sequence).

This clonotype came up once. The chain combines TRBV11-2 with TRBJ2-5; D is unclear. The CDR3 length is 14 residues. V was shortened by 2 bases and J by 5 bases, with 12 bases between the two germline ends. CDR1 and CDR2 from the germline V gene are SGHAT and FQNNGV. CDR3 coding DNA: TGTGCCAGCAGCTTAATGGGCAAACGGGAGACCCAGTACTTC. It encodes CASSLMGKRETQYF.

The chain couples TRBV5-5 to TRBJ1-2; D gene ambiguous. The CDR3 covers 15 residues. CDR1 is SGHKS and CDR2 is YYEKEE in the germline V gene (reference sequence). V shed 4 bases and J shed 4 bases, with 17 bases lying between them. CDR3 in DNA: TGTGCCAGCAGCCCCCTAACCGACGGGATCTATGGCTACACCTTC. This encodes CASSPLTDGIYGYTF. The variable domain in full, completed from reference TRBV5-5 and TRBJ1-2, reads DAGVTQSPTHLIKTRGQQVTLRCSPISGHKSVSWYQQVLGQGPQFIFQYYEKEERGRGNFPDRFSARQFPNYSSELNVNALLLGDSALYLCASSPLTDGIYGYTFGSGTRLTVV.

The table lists this clonotype with many counts. The V and J genes are TRBV18 and TRBJ1-2, with D unclear. V shed 2 bases and J shed 2 bases, with 9 bases lying between them. There are 14 residues in the CDR3. Germline V CDR1 and CDR2: KGHSH, LQKENI. The CDR3 bases are TGTGCCAGCTCACCATCCACCCAGAACTATGGCTACACCTTC. It specifies CASSPSTQNYGYTF.

This clonotype was detected many times. The V gene is TRBV20-1, the J gene TRBJ2-5; D is uncertain. V lost 5 bases, J lost 0 bases, and 19 bases lay in between. Germline V CDR1 and CDR2: DFQATT, SNEGSKA (reference sequence). The CDR3 loop spans 16 amino acids. The CDR3 nucleotides are TGCAGTGCTCTATCCCGCGCACGTAAGGACCAAGAGACCCAGTACTTC. It yields the protein CSALSRARKDQETQYF.

This clonotype was seen ten or more times. This chain joins TRBV5-1 and TRBJ2-3; no clear D. The V end lost 2 bases, the J end lost 6 bases, and 31 bases lay between the germline ends. There are 20 residues in the CDR3. Germline lookup yields CDR1 SGHRS and CDR2 YFSETQ. CDR3 sequence reads: CASSFFTSVLALRASDTQYF. Here the CDR3 DNA reads TGCGCCAGCAGCTTCTTCACTTCAGTCTTGGCGTTAAGAGCTTCGGATACGCAGTATTTT.

This clonotype was seen many times. This chain links TRBV20-1 with TRBJ1-1; 7 bases map to TRBD1. This CDR3 has 18 amino acids. Germline CDR1 is DFQATT and CDR2 is SNEGSKA (reference sequence). Losses at the gene ends were 0 bases for V and 0 bases for J; bases not matched to a gene: 13. CDR3 coding DNA: TGCAGTGCTAGAGAAGGGGGCTTTCGGTTTTCGATGAACACTGAAGCTTTCTTT. This codes for CSAREGGFRFSMNTEAFF.

There are many counts of this clonotype. J is TRBJ1-3 and V is TRBV28; D is undetermined. Between the trimmed V and J ends, which lost 6 bases and 0 bases, there was a span of 9 bases. CDR3 size: 14 residues. Germline V gene sequence: CDR1 MDHEN, CDR2 SYDVKM. CDR3 coding DNA: TGTGCCAGCAGGGAGAGGATCTCTGGAAACACCATATATTTT. Translated, it gives CASRERISGNTIYF.

Many counts were recorded for this clonotype. The chain links TRBV12-3 or TRBV12-4 to TRBJ2-1, with D uncertain. The CDR3 is made up of 13 amino acids. V lost 4 bases, J lost 10 bases, and 14 bases lay in between. CDR3 loop: CASSSTGWSEQFF. The DNA for the CDR3 is TGTGCCAGCAGTTCCACGGGTTGGTCCGAGCAGTTCTTC.

The rearrangement joins TRBV29-1 to TRBJ2-6, with a tentative D call TRBD1 (5 bases). V was trimmed by 5 bases and J by 0 bases, leaving 5 bases between them. CDR1 and CDR2 from the germline V gene are SQVTM and ANQGSEA. CDR3 size: 13 residues. The CDR3 is CSVTGSGANVLTF. The CDR3 DNA reads TGCAGCGTTACAGGCTCTGGGGCCAACGTCCTGACTTTC.

This clonotype was observed at least ten times. This rearrangement joins TRBV6-5 to TRBJ2-7; D uncertain. In germline, CDR1 is MNHEY, CDR2 SVGAGI. The CDR3 extends over 13 amino acids. Trimming shortened V by 2 bases and J by 2 bases, and 7 bases separated the two germline ends. CDR3 DNA sequence: TGTGCCAGCAGTTACGGCTACGCCTACGAGCAGTACTTC. The encoded protein is CASSYGYAYEQYF.

At least ten counts were recorded for this clonotype. V usage is TRBV19 and J usage is TRBJ1-1; D not certain. The ends were cut back, 6 bases at V and 5 bases at J, with 16 bases in the middle. Germline V gene lookup returns CDR1 LNHDA and CDR2 SQIVND (reference sequence). CDR3 size: 14 residues. CDR3 DNA sequence: TGTGCCAGTAGCCAGTGGGAAAGTTGGACTGAAGCTTTCTTT. Translation: CASSQWESWTEAFF.